A selection of T cell receptor beta chains follows, all from one sample in a study of T cells in Graves' hyperthyroidism and ophthalmopathy. One entry per CDR3 protein, called by TCRdb with MiXCR from the multiplex PCR reads. The table records a few hundred thousand distinct CDR3 sequences, 15% to 18% of them present only once. The sequencing input was blood. The receptors come from a woman in her 30s with Graves' hyperthyroidism. Each CDR3 is given with its conserved first and last residue.

j_gene: TRBJ2-3; v_gene: TRBV10-3; CDR3aa: CAISNPDRGADTQYF
j_gene: TRBJ2-1; v_gene: TRBV19; CDR3aa: CASRKGESYNEQFF
j_gene: TRBJ1-2; v_gene: TRBV3-1; CDR3aa: CASSQKGGSFYGYTF
j_gene: TRBJ2-3; v_gene: TRBV28; CDR3aa: CASSPYRRTDTQYF
j_gene: TRBJ2-5; v_gene: TRBV27; CDR3aa: CASSFAETQYF
j_gene: TRBJ2-4; v_gene: TRBV29-1; CDR3aa: CSVHFPWSKNIQYF
j_gene: TRBJ2-7; v_gene: TRBV11-2; CDR3aa: CASSTRDFVSYEQYF
j_gene: TRBJ2-5; v_gene: TRBV2; CDR3aa: CASSDPTGQGETQYF
j_gene: TRBJ1-2; v_gene: TRBV20-1; CDR3aa: CSARARYRGLTTGNYGYTF
j_gene: TRBJ2-2; v_gene: TRBV3-1; CDR3aa: CASSQDWASGGALF
j_gene: TRBJ2-2; v_gene: TRBV9; CDR3aa: CASSVENTGELFF
j_gene: TRBJ2-7; v_gene: TRBV29-1; CDR3aa: CSADGTGGDEQYF
j_gene: TRBJ2-5; v_gene: TRBV20-1; CDR3aa: CSARDPRRAETQYF
j_gene: TRBJ1-4; v_gene: TRBV14; CDR3aa: CASSQDGVRTNEKLFF
j_gene: TRBJ2-1; v_gene: TRBV15; CDR3aa: CATRPDGQRYNEQFF
j_gene: TRBJ2-3; v_gene: TRBV7-9; CDR3aa: CASSLGWLAGDTQYF
j_gene: TRBJ1-1; v_gene: TRBV29-1; CDR3aa: CSVEGGRMMNTEAFF
j_gene: TRBJ1-1; v_gene: TRBV5-1; CDR3aa: CASSPDRWGNTEAFF
j_gene: TRBJ2-5; v_gene: TRBV6-2/TRBV6-3; CDR3aa: CATCPWTKQETQYF
j_gene: TRBJ2-1; v_gene: TRBV30; CDR3aa: CASTKRGREEDNEQFF
j_gene: TRBJ2-1; v_gene: TRBV9; CDR3aa: CASSVAGTTYNEQFF
j_gene: TRBJ2-7; v_gene: TRBV28; CDR3aa: CASSSPTGGRPYEQYF
j_gene: TRBJ2-3; v_gene: TRBV29-1; CDR3aa: CSVGTSGRADTQYF
j_gene: TRBJ1-1; v_gene: TRBV7-2; CDR3aa: CASSEQGGNTEAFF
j_gene: TRBJ2-1; v_gene: TRBV25-1; CDR3aa: CASSESSSSYNEQFF
j_gene: TRBJ2-5; v_gene: TRBV28; CDR3aa: CATQWLAGQETQYF
j_gene: TRBJ2-7; v_gene: TRBV20-1; CDR3aa: CSAGNPGTSGLSSYEQYF
j_gene: TRBJ2-1; v_gene: TRBV28; CDR3aa: CASRPPDGREGRNEQFF
j_gene: TRBJ1-6; v_gene: TRBV27; CDR3aa: CASSLFRPFDSPLHF